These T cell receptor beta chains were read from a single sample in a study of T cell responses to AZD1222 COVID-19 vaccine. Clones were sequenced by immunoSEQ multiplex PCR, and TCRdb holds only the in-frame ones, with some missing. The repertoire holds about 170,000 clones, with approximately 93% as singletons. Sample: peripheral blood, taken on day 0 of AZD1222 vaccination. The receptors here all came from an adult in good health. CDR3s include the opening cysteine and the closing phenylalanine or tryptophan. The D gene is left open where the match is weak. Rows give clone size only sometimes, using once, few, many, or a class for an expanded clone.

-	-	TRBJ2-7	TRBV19	TGTGCCAGTAGTTTTGGGGGCAGGGGAGTTACCTACGAGCAGTACTTC	CASSFGGRGVTYEQYF
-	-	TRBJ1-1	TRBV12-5	TGTGCTAGTGGTTTGATCCCCGGACTCCCGAACACTGAAGCTTTCTTT	CASGLIPGLPNTEAFF
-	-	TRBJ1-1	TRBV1	TGCACCACCCGGGGGACAGGGGAAACTGAAGCTTTCTTT	CTTRGTGETEAFF
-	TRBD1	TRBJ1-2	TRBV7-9	TGTGCCAGCTCCTTACAGGGGCGACAAGACTATGGCTACACCTTC	CASSLQGRQDYGYTF
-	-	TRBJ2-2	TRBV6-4	TGTGCCAGCACCCCAGGGGACACCGGGGAGCTGTTTTTT	CASTPGDTGELFF
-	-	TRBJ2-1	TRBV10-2	TGCGCCAGCAGTGCTTATGGCAATTACAATGAGCAGTTCTTC	CASSAYGNYNEQFF
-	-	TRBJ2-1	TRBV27	TGTGCCAGCAGTTTTCGGGAGAGTCGTGAGCAGTTCTTC	CASSFRESREQFF
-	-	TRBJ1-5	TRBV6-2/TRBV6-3	TGTGCCAGCAGTTTGTCCAGCCGTCCCCAGCATTTT	CASSLSSRPQHF
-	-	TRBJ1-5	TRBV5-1	TGCGCCAGCAGCTTGGGCAGCTATAGCAATCAGCCCCAGCATTTT	CASSLGSYSNQPQHF
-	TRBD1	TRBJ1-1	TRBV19	TGTGCCAGTAGTATAAGCGGGGCAGGGGGGACTGAAGCTTTCTTT	CASSISGAGGTEAFF
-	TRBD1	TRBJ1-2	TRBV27	TGTGCCAGCAGTTCGACAGGGAACTATGGCTACACCTTC	CASSSTGNYGYTF
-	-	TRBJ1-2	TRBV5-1	TGCGCCAGCAGTCCTACAGCCCCCGGGGGCTACACCTTC	CASSPTAPGGYTF
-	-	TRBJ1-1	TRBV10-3	TGTGCCATCAGCGCTGGAGGGGTGAACACTGAAGCTTTCTTT	CAISAGGVNTEAFF
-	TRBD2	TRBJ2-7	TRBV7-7	TGTGCCAGCAGCTTCCGGGACTACGGCTACGAGCAGTACTTC	CASSFRDYGYEQYF
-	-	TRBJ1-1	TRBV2	TGTGCCAGCAGGGCCGTCCAAGGGGGTTCGGCTGAAGCTTTCTTT	CASRAVQGGSAEAFF
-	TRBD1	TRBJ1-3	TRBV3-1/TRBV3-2	TGTGCCAGCAGCCATCAAAGGAGAACAGGGGCTGGAAACACCATATATTTT	CASSHQRRTGAGNTIYF
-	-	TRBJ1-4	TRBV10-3	TGTGCCATCAGTGATGTTCGGGAAAAACTGTTTTTT	CAISDVREKLFF
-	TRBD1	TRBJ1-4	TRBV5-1	TGCGCCAGCAGCTATACCGGGACAGGGGGAGAAAAACTGTTTTTT	CASSYTGTGGEKLFF
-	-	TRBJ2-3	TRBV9	TGTGCCAGCAGCGTGACTAGTAACCCCACAGATACGCAGTATTTT	CASSVTSNPTDTQYF
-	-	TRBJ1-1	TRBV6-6	TGTGCCAGCAGAGAACCAGGGGCCCTCACCACTGAAGCTTTCTTT	CASREPGALTTEAFF
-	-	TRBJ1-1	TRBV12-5	TGTGCTAGTGGTTTGGTATCAGGGGTTTCGGTGAACACTGAAGCTTTCTTT	CASGLVSGVSVNTEAFF
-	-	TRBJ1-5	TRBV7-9	TGTGCCAGCAGCTTGGCAAACGGGGATCAGCCCCAGCATTTT	CASSLANGDQPQHF
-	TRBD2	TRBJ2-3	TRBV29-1	TGCAGCGTTGGCGGGAGGACTAGCACAGATACGCAGTATTTT	CSVGGRTSTDTQYF
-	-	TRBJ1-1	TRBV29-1	TGCAGCGTTGGTAGAGTGGGGGACACTGAAGCTTTCTTT	CSVGRVGDTEAFF
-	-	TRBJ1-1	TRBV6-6	TGTGCCAGCAGCGGGCTGAGCACTGAAGCTTTCTTT	CASSGLSTEAFF
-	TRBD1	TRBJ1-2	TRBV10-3	TGTGCCTCCACAGGGGGGAGCTATGGCTACACCTTC	CASTGGSYGYTF
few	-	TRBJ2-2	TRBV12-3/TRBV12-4	TGTGCCAGCAGTTTACGGGGTACCGGGGAGCTGTTTTTT	CASSLRGTGELFF
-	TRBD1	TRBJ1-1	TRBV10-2	TGCGCCAGCAGTGAGAGTGGCAGGGGGCGGGAAGCTTTCTTT	CASSESGRGREAFF
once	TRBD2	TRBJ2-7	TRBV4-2	TGTGCCAGCAGACGGACTAGTTTCTACGAGCAGTACTTC	CASRRTSFYEQYF
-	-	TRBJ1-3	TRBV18	TGTGCCAGCTCACCACGAAGTGGCAGGGGTGGCAACACCATATATTTT	CASSPRSGRGGNTIYF
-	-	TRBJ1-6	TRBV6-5	TGTGCCAGCAGTTACTCTGGGTCACCCCTCCACTTT	CASSYSGSPLHF
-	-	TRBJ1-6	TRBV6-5	TGTGCCAGCACCACGGGTCGGCAAAATTCACCCCTCCACTTT	CASTTGRQNSPLHF
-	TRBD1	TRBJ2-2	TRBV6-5	TGTGCCAGCAGCCGACAGGGGGTGAACACCGGGGAGCTGTTTTTT	CASSRQGVNTGELFF
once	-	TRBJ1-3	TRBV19	TGTGCCAGTAGTTGGCGGACGGAGACTCGGAACACCATATATTTT	CASSWRTETRNTIYF
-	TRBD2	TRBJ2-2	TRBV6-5	TGTGCCAGCAAAAGGGCGGGGGGAAACCACAGGGAGCTGTTTTTT	CASKRAGGNHRELFF
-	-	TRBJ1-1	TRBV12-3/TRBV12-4	TGTGCCAGCAGTATAACTTGGAACACTGAAGCTTTCTTT	CASSITWNTEAFF
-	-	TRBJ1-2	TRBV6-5	TGTGCCAGCAGTTACTCGAGAGGGGTAGACGGCTACACCTTC	CASSYSRGVDGYTF
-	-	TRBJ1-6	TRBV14	TGTGCCAGCAGCCGCCGGGGTGAATCATCCTTGTATAATTCACCCCTCCACTTT	CASSRRGESSLYNSPLHF
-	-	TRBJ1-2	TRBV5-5	TGTGCCAGCAGCTTGGACTATGGCTACACCTTC	CASSLDYGYTF
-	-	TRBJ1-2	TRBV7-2	TGTGCCAGCAGCTTAATGACACTCTATGGCTACACCTTC	CASSLMTLYGYTF
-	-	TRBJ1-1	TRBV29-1	TGCAGCGTTTATCCGGGACCCGGCGGCACTGAAGCTTTCTTT	CSVYPGPGGTEAFF
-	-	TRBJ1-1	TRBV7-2	TGTGCCAGCAGCTTCACCGCTACCCTCCTCACTGAAGCTTTCTTT	CASSFTATLLTEAFF
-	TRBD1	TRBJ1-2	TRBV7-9	TGTGCCAGCAGCCAAATAGGGACAGGGGACTATGGCTACACCTTC	CASSQIGTGDYGYTF
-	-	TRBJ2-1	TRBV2	TGTGCCAGCAGACTCTTGTGGGGAATCGGGAATGAGCAGTTCTTC	CASRLLWGIGNEQFF
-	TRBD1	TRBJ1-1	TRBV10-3	TGTGCCATCAGGGGACAGGGGGACACTGAAGCTTTCTTT	CAIRGQGDTEAFF
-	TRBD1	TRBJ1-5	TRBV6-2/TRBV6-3	TGTGCCAGCAGTCCCGGGACAGGGAGCAATCAGCCCCAGCATTTT	CASSPGTGSNQPQHF
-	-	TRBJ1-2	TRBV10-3	TGTGCCATCAGTGACCCAACGGGCAAGGGGAACTATGGCTACACCTTC	CAISDPTGKGNYGYTF
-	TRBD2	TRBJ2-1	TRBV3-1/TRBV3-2	TGTGCCAGCAGCCAAGATGCCAGCGGGGGGGCCTTGCAGTTCTTC	CASSQDASGGALQFF
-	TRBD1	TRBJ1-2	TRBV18	TGTGCCAGCTCACCTGCATACGGGACAGGGGGCAGCAACTATGGCTACACCTTC	CASSPAYGTGGSNYGYTF
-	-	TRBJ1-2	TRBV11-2	TGTGCCAGCAGCCCTAGGACAGTCTATGGCTACACCTTC	CASSPRTVYGYTF
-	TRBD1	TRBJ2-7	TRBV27	TGTGCCACAATAACAGGGGGCGAGGCAGGCTACGAGCAGTACTTC	CATITGGEAGYEQYF
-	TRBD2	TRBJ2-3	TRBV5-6	TGTGCCAGCAGACCCCTAGCGGGGGGGCGTGTAGATACGCAGTATTTT	CASRPLAGGRVDTQYF
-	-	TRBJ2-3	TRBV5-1	TGCGCCAGCAGCTTGGGTGGGAGCACAGATACGCAGTATTTT	CASSLGGSTDTQYF
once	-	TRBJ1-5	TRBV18	TGTGCCAGCTCCCTCCAGGGCAATCAGCCCCAGCATTTT	CASSLQGNQPQHF
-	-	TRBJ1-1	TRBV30	TGTGCCTGGAGCATCAACACTGAAGCTTTCTTT	CAWSINTEAFF
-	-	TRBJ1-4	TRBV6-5	TGTGCCAGCAGTTACTCGTTCACAACTAATGAAAAACTGTTTTTT	CASSYSFTTNEKLFF
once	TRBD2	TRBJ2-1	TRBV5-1	TGCGCCAGCAGCTTGGCGGCTAGCGGGGGTAACCAGTTCTTC	CASSLAASGGNQFF
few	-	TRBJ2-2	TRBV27	TGTGCCAGCACGGGCATCAACAAGGGTGGTTACACCGGGGAGCTGTTTTTT	CASTGINKGGYTGELFF
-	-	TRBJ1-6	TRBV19	TGTGCCAGTAGTATTGGGACCACTTATAATTCACCCCTCCACTTT	CASSIGTTYNSPLHF
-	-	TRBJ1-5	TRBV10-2	TGCGCCAGCAGTGACCCATCGGGGGTCTATCAGCCCCAGCATTTT	CASSDPSGVYQPQHF